The TCR beta chain under discussion was sequenced for a study of type 1 regulatory T cells. Overall study: This in vitro CD4 product, T-allo10, is enriched for Tr1 cells and alloantigen-specific.

The CDR3 extends over 11 amino acids. Deletions cut 6 bases from V and 5 bases from J, with 5 bases between. CDR1 SNHLY and CDR2 FYNNEI come from the germline V gene. MiXCR, applied by TCRdb to the reads, yields one record per CDR3 protein. The sample includes 80,000 to 100,000 distinct CDR3 sequences, 25% to 40% of them seen just once. This clonotype was observed a few times. The sample consisted of CD4+ T cells, either the whole sample or a sorted fraction (not recorded which). The receptor's source is a human donor in good health. The rearrangement joins TRBV2 to TRBJ2-1; no clear D. The CDR3 region is CASSRDNEQFF. The DNA of the CDR3 is TGTGCCAGCAGCCGGGACAATGAGCAGTTCTTC.